This TCR beta chain was profiled in a study of T cell repertoires in cytomegalovirus infection. Study summary: Based on public TCR beta signatures, there were indications of CMV infection and of a matching HLA type.

In regard to this clonotype: Its antigen is unidentified.

TCRdb ran MiXCR on the reads and lists one entry per CDR3 protein. Here the sample spans nearly 700,000 distinct CDR3 sequences, roughly 36% being singletons. CDR1 is MNHEY, CDR2 SVGEGT, per germline. The CDR3 covers 14 residues. V was shortened by 0 bases and J by 2 bases, with 6 bases between the two germline ends. The clonotype was recovered from a human donor in good health (CMV status not recorded). Some clones in this sample may be carry-over from other donors' samples. J is TRBJ2-3 and V is TRBV6-2 or TRBV6-3; D uncertain. Specimen: cultured PBMCs, collected from culture after CMV antigen stimulation. The DNA for the CDR3 is TGTGCCAGCAGTTACTCGGCGCACACAGATACGCAGTATTTT. This translates into CASSYSAHTDTQYF.